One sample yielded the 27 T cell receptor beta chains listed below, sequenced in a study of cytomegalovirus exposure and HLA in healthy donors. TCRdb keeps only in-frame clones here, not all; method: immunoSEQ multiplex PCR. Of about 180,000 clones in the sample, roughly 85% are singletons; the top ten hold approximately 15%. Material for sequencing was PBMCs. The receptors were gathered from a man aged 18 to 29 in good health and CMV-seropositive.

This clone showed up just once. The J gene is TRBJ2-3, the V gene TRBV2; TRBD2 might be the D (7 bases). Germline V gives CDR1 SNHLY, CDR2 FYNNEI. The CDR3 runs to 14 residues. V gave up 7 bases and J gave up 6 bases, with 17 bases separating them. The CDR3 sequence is CASNRGGGVDTQYF. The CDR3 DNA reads TGTGCCAGCAATCGTGGGGGGGGCGTCGATACGCAGTATTTT.

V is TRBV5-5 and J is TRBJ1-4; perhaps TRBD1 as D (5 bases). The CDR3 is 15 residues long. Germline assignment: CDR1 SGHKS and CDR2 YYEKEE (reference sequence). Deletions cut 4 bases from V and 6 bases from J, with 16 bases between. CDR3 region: CASSPKGPGDEKLFF. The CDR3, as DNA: TGTGCCAGCAGCCCGAAGGGGCCAGGAGATGAAAAACTGTTTTTT.

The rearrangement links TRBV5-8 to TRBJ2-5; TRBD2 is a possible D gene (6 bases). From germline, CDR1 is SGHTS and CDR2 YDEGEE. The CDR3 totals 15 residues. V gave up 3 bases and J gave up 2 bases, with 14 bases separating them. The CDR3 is CASSYSGLTQETQYF. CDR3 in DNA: TGTGCCAGCAGCTATTCGGGACTCACACAAGAGACCCAGTACTTC.

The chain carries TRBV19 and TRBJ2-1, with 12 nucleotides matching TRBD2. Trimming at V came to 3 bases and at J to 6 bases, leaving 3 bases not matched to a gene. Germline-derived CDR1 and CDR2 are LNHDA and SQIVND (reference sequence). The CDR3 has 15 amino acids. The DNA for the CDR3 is TGTGCCAGTAGTATTCTAGCGGGAGGGGTCAATGAGCAGTTCTTC. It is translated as CASSILAGGVNEQFF.

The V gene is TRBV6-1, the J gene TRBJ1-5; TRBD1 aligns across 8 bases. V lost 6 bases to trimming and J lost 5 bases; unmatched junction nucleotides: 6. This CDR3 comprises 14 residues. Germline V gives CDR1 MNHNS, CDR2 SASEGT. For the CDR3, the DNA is TGTGCCAGCAGCCGGGACAGGCCTTATCAGCCCCAGCATTTT. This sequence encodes CASSRDRPYQPQHF.

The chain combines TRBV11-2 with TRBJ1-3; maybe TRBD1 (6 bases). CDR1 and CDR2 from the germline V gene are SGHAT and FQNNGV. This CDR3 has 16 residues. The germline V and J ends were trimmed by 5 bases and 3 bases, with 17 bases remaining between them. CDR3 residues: CASSPPLGQIGNTIYF. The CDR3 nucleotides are TGTGCCAGCAGCCCTCCCCTCGGACAGATTGGAAACACCATATATTTT.

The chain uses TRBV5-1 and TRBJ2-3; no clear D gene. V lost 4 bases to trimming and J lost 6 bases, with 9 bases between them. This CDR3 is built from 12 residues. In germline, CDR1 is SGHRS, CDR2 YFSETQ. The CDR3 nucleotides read TGCGCCAGCAGCGCGCTGCGGGATACGCAGTATTTT. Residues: CASSALRDTQYF.

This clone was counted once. The CDR3 loop is CASSATYYLDRAYGYTF. Here the CDR3 DNA reads TGTGCCAGCAGTGCTACTTACTACCTGGACAGGGCCTATGGCTACACCTTC. The chain has TRBV2 and TRBJ1-2; TRBD1 matches at 8 bases. The CDR3 covers 17 residues. Trimming took 4 bases from V and 4 from J; bases not matched to a gene: 14. In germline, CDR1 is SNHLY, CDR2 FYNNEI.

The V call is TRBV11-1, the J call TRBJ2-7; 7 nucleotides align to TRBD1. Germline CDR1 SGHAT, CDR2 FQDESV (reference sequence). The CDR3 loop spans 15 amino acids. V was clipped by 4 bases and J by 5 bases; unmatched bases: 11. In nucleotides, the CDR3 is TGTGCCAGCAGCTCGATGACAGGGTTCGGGAACGAGCAGTACTTC. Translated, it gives CASSSMTGFGNEQYF.

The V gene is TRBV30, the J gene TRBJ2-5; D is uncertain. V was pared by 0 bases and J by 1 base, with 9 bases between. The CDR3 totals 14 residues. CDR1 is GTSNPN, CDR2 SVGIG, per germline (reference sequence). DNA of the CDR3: TGTGCCTGGAGTGTACCACATGTCCAAGAGACCCAGTACTTC. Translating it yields CAWSVPHVQETQYF.

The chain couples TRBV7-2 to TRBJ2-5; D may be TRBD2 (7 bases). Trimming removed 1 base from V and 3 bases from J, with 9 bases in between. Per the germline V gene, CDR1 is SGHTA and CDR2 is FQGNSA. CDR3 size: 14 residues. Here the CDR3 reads CASSLVGGEETQYF. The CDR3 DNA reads TGTGCCAGCAGCTTAGTAGGGGGGGAAGAGACCCAGTACTTC.

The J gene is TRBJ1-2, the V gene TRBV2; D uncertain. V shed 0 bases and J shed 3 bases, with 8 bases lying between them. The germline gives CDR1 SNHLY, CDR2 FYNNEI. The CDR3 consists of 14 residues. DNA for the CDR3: TGTGCCAGCAGTGAAGCCAACAATTACTATGGCTACACCTTC. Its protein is CASSEANNYYGYTF.

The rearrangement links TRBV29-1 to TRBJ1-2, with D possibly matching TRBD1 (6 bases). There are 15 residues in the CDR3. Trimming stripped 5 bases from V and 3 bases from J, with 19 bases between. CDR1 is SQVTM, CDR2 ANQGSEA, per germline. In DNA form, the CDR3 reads TGCAGCGTTATAAGACAGGCCTCTGGTTACTATGGCTACACCTTC. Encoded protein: CSVIRQASGYYGYTF.

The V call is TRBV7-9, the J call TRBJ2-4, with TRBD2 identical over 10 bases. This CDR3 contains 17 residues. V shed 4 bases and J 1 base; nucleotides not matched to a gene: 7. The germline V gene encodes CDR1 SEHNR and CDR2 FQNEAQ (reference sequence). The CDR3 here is CASSSGSGRAAKNIQYF. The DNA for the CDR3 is TGTGCCAGCAGCTCCGGAAGCGGGAGGGCGGCCAAAAACATTCAGTACTTC.

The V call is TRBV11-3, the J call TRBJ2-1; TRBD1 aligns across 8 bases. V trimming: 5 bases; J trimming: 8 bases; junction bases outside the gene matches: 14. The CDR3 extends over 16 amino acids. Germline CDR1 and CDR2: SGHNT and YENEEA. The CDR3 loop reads CASSPRGGQGSHEQFF. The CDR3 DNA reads TGTGCCAGCAGCCCCCGCGGCGGACAGGGTTCCCATGAGCAGTTCTTC. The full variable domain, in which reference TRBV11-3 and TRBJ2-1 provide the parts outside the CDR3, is EAGVVQSPRYKIIEKKQPVAFWCNPISGHNTLYWYLQNLGQGPELLIRYENEEAVDDSQLPKDRFSAERLKGVDSTLKIQPAELGDSAVYLCASSPRGGQGSHEQFFGPGTRLTVL.

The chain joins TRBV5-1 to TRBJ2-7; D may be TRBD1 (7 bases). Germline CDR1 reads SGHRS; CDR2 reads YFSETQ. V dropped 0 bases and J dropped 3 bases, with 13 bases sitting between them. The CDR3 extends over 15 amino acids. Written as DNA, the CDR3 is TGCGCCAGCAGCTTGGAGGGCAGGGGGGTCTACGAGCAGTACTTC. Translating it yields CASSLEGRGVYEQYF.

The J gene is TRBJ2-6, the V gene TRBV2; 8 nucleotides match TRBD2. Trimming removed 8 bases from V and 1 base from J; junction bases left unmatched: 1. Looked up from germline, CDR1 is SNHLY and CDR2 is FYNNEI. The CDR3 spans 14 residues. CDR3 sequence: CASRGGSGANVLTF. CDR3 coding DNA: TGTGCCAGCCGGGGGGGTTCTGGGGCCAACGTCCTGACTTTC.

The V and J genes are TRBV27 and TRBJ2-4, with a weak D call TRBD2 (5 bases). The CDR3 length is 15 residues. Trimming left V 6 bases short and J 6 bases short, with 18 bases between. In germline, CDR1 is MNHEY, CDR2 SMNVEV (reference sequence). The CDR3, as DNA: TGTGCCAGCAGACCCGGCAGGCAAGGAGGAAACATTCAGTACTTC. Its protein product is CASRPGRQGGNIQYF.

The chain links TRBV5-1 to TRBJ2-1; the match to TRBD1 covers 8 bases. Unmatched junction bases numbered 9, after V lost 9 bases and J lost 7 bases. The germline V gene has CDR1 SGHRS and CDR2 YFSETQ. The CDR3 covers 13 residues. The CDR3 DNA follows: TGCGCCATCCAGGACAGGGTGTTAAATGAGCAGTTCTTC. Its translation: CAIQDRVLNEQFF.

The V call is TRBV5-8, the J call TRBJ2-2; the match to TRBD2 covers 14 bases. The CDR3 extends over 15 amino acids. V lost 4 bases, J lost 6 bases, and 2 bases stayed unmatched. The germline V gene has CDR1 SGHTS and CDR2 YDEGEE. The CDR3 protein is CASSPGLAGAGELFF. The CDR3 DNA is TGTGCCAGCAGCCCGGGACTAGCGGGAGCCGGGGAGCTGTTTTTT. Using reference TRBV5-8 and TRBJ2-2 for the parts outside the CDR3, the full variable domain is EAGVTQSPTHLIKTRGQQATLRCSPISGHTSVYWYQQALGLGLQFLLWYDEGEERNRGNFPPRFSGRQFPNYSSELNVNALELEDSALYLCASSPGLAGAGELFFGEGSRLTVL.

CDR3 nucleotides: TGTGCCACCTCAAACGGGGGCAATCAGCCCCAGCATTTT. As protein: CATSNGGNQPQHF. J is TRBJ1-5 and V is TRBV15; D remains ambiguous. The length of the CDR3 is 13 residues. V was trimmed by 8 bases and J by 2 bases, leaving 10 bases between them. The V gene's germline CDR1 is LNHNV and CDR2 YYDKDF (reference sequence).

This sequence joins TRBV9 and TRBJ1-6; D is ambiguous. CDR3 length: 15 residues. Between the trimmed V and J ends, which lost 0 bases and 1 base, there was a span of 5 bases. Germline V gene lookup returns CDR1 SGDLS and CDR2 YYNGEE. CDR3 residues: CASSVEQSYNSPLHF. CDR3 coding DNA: TGTGCCAGCAGCGTAGAACAGTCCTATAATTCACCCCTCCACTTT.

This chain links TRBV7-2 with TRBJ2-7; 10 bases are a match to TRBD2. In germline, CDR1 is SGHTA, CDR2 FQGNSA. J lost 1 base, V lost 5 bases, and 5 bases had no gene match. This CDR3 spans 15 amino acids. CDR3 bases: TGTGCCAGCAGCGCGACTAGCGGGCCTTCCTACGAGCAGTACTTC. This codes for CASSATSGPSYEQYF.

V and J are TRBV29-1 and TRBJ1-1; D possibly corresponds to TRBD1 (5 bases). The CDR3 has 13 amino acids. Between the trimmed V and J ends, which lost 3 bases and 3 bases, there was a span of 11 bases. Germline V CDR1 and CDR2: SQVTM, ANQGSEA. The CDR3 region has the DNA TGCAGCGTTGACGGGGGGATTCACACTGAAGCTTTCTTT. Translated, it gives CSVDGGIHTEAFF.

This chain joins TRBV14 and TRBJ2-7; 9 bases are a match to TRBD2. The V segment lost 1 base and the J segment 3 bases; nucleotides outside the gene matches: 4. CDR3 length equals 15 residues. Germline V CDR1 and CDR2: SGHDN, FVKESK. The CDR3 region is CASSQGLADFYEQYF. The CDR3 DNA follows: TGTGCCAGCAGCCAAGGACTAGCGGACTTCTACGAGCAGTACTTC.

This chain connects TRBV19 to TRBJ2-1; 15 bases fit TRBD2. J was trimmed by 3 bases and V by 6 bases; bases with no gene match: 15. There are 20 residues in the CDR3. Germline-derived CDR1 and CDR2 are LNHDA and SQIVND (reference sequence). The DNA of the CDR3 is TGTGCCAGTAGGCCCTCCCCGGGACTAGCGGGAGGTGCATTCTACAATGAGCAGTTCTTC. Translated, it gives CASRPSPGLAGGAFYNEQFF.

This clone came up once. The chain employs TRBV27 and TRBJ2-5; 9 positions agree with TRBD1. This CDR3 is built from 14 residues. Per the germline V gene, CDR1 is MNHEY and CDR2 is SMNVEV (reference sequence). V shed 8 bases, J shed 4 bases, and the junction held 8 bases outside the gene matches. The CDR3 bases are TGTGCCAGCGCAACAGGGGGCGCATTAGAGACCCAGTACTTC. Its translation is CASATGGALETQYF.